One and the same sample provided the 15 T cell receptor beta chains below, sequenced in a study of CD4 and CD8 cells across lung adenocarcinoma regions (dated by TCRdb to between 2017 and 2018). The library was made by PCR. Instrument used: HiSeq X Ten. Using fastp trimming at Q25 and MiXCR clonotype assembly, TCRdb reanalyzed the public sequencing data and kept in-frame beta chains. All rows with the same CDR3 protein become a single entry with the most common DNA and genes. For this sample there are several thousand distinct CDR3 sequences; less than 55% appear just once. The ten largest clones capture 30% of the sample. Sequencing was performed on CD4+ T cells from the margin of a lung tumor. The sample's cell subset or site label is to be understood as: tumor margin region. The source is a male donor with lung adenocarcinoma. The CD4 and CD8 labels of this study may be unreliable.

The V gene is TRBV6-4, the J gene TRBJ1-6; D not certain. The ends were cut back, 3 bases at V and 6 bases at J, with 6 bases in the middle. The CDR3 consists of 13 residues. CDR1 is MRHNA, CDR2 SNTAGT, per germline. As DNA, the CDR3 is TGTGCCAGCAGTGAAGACGTTAATTCACCCCTCCACTTT. Its translation is CASSEDVNSPLHF.

This clonotype ranks as medium-sized. This chain joins TRBV6-1 and TRBJ2-1; a possible D gene is TRBD2 (7 bases). This CDR3 region has 15 residues. Trimming pared 7 bases from V and 10 bases from J, leaving 23 bases between. Germline lookup yields CDR1 MNHNS and CDR2 SASEGT. CDR3 in DNA: TGTGCCAGCACCGACGGGGCGGGGGCTCCCTACGAGCAGTTCTTC. Its translation is CASTDGAGAPYEQFF.

This clonotype was observed a few times. A read error is possible here, since a much larger clone lies one base away. This sequence joins TRBV12-3 or TRBV12-4 and TRBJ2-1; D remains ambiguous. The J call is uncertain, as TRBJ2-5 better fits the DNA end. CDR3 size: 12 residues. The CDR3 region has the DNA TGTGCCAGCAGTTATCAAGGTGCTACCCAGTACTTC. This encodes CASSYQGATQYF.

There are a few counts of this clonotype. This sequence joins TRBV6-4 and TRBJ2-3, with 10 bases matching TRBD2. CDR1 MRHNA and CDR2 SNTAGT come from the germline V gene. Trimming at V came to 3 bases and at J to 0 bases, leaving 6 bases not matched to a gene. This CDR3 contains 17 residues. This CDR3 is CASSEASGGASTDTQYF. In nucleotides, the CDR3 is TGTGCCAGCAGTGAGGCTAGCGGGGGAGCTAGCACAGATACGCAGTATTTT.

The V and J genes are TRBV25-1 and TRBJ1-1; D not certain. The CDR3 contains 14 residues. The germline V gene encodes CDR1 MGHDK and CDR2 SYGVNS. Trimming pared 2 bases from V and 1 base from J, leaving 8 bases between. Here the CDR3 DNA reads TGTGCCAGCAGTGAACTGCAAGGGAACACTGAAGCTTTCTTT. Its translation: CASSELQGNTEAFF.

V and J are TRBV7-2 and TRBJ2-1; TRBD2 matches 10 bases. The J call is uncertain, as TRBJ2-7 better fits the DNA end. The CDR3 covers 12 residues. The germline V gene has CDR1 SGHTA and CDR2 FQGNSA. Here the CDR3 DNA reads TGTGCCAGGAGCCGTGGGACTAGCGCGCAGTACTTC. Its protein is CARSRGTSAQYF.

The chain uses TRBV7-2 and TRBJ2-1; no reliable D call. Germline V lookup: CDR1 SGHTA, CDR2 FQGNSA. This CDR3 is built from 13 residues. V lost 0 bases and J 1 base, leaving 1 base between the germline ends. In nucleotides, the CDR3 is TGTGCCAGCAGCTTAGCTTCCTACAATGAGCAGTTCTTC. This sequence encodes CASSLASYNEQFF.

In this sample, this clonotype turned up many times. The V call is TRBV27, the J call TRBJ1-1, with a weak D call TRBD1 (5 bases). Germline V gene lookup returns CDR1 MNHEY and CDR2 SMNVEV (reference sequence). Deletions cut 8 bases from V and 5 bases from J, with 21 bases between. The CDR3 loop spans 15 amino acids. The CDR3 sequence: CASVGRGGSLTEAFF. As DNA, the CDR3 is TGTGCCAGCGTAGGACGGGGGGGTTCTTTAACTGAAGCTTTCTTT.

In its sample, this clonotype is large. This chain joins TRBV27 and TRBJ2-2, with TRBD1 identical over 8 bases. CDR1 is MNHEY and CDR2 is SMNVEV in the germline V gene (reference sequence). There are 13 residues in the CDR3. The J segment lost 4 bases and the V segment lost 6 bases, leaving 1 base of the junction unmatched. The CDR3 reads CASRGTGTGELFF. Written as DNA, the CDR3 is TGTGCCAGCAGAGGGACAGGCACCGGGGAGCTGTTTTTT.

A few counts support this clonotype. The J gene is TRBJ2-1, the V gene TRBV27; 12 positions agree with TRBD2. The CDR3 sequence is 17 residues long. Germline V gene data show CDR1 as MNHEY and CDR2 as SMNVEV (reference sequence). Losses at the gene ends were 6 bases for V and 7 bases for J; bases not matched to a gene: 13. CDR3 residues: CASSRLAGDPLGNEQFF. In nucleotides, the CDR3 is TGTGCCAGCAGCCGACTAGCGGGGGACCCTCTTGGTAATGAGCAGTTCTTC.

This clonotype is medium-sized (0.01 to 0.1%) by share. The V call is TRBV10-1, the J call TRBJ1-3, with TRBD1 matching over 7 bases. The CDR3 is 17 residues long. V shed 0 bases and J 0 bases; nucleotides not matched to a gene: 5. CDR1 and CDR2 from the germline V gene are WNHNN and SYGVQD (reference sequence). CDR3 sequence (DNA): TGCGCCAGCAGTGAGTCAGGACAGGCCAGCTCTGGAAACACCATATATTTT. Translated, it gives CASSESGQASSGNTIYF.

There are a few counts of this clonotype. J is TRBJ1-1 and V is TRBV11-1; no reliable D call. CDR3 length: 13 residues. CDR1 is SGHAT and CDR2 is FQDESV in the germline V gene (reference sequence). Trimming removed 3 bases at V and 1 base at J, with 6 bases between. The CDR3, as DNA: TGTGCCAGCAGCTTGGAAGAGAACACTGAAGCTTTCTTT. Its translation is CASSLEENTEAFF.

This clonotype has at least ten counts. The rearrangement links TRBV6-5 to TRBJ2-1; D might be TRBD2 (6 bases). The CDR3 totals 14 residues. Trimming pared 2 bases from V and 4 bases from J, leaving 9 bases between. CDR1 MNHEY and CDR2 SVGAGI come from the germline V gene. DNA of the CDR3: TGTGCCAGCAGTTACGGGAGGAAATACAATGAGCAGTTCTTC. It codes for CASSYGRKYNEQFF.

The V gene is TRBV6-5, the J gene TRBJ2-1, with D maybe TRBD2 (5 bases). V lost 4 bases and J 7 bases, leaving 11 bases between the germline ends. This CDR3 spans 13 amino acids. Germline CDR1 and CDR2: MNHEY and SVGAGI. The CDR3 here is CASSSGKLNEQFF. CDR3 nucleotides: TGTGCCAGCAGTTCCGGGAAATTAAATGAGCAGTTCTTC.

This clonotype has a count of ten or more. The J gene is TRBJ2-1, the V gene TRBV6-1, with TRBD2 matching 11 bases. From germline, CDR1 is MNHNS and CDR2 SASEGT. V gave up 2 bases and J gave up 5 bases; unmatched junction bases: 2. This CDR3 is built from 15 residues. The CDR3 sequence: CASSETGLADNEQFF. The CDR3 coding sequence is TGTGCCAGCAGTGAAACGGGACTAGCGGACAATGAGCAGTTCTTC.